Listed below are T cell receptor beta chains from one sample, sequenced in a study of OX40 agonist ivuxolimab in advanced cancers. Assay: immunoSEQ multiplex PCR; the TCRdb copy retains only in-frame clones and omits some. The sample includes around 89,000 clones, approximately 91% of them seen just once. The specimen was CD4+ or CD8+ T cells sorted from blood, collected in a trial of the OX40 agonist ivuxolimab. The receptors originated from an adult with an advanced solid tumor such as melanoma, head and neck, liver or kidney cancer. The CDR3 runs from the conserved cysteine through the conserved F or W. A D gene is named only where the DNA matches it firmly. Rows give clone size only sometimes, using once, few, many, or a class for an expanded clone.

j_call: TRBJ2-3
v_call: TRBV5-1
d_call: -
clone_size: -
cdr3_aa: CASSDTDTQYF
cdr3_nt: TGCGCCAGCAGCGATACAGATACGCAGTATTTT

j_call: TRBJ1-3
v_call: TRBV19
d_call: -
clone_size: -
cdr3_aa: CASSISMRNTIYF
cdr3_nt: TGTGCCAGTAGTATTAGTATGAGAAACACCATATATTTT

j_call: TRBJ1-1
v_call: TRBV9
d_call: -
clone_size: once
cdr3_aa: CASSSISANTEAFF
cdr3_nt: TGTGCCAGCAGCTCCATATCGGCGAACACTGAAGCTTTCTTT

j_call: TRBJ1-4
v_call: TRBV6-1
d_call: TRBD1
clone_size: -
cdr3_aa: CASSGGTVYEKLFF
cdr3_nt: TGTGCCAGCAGTGGGGGGACAGTTTATGAAAAACTGTTTTTT

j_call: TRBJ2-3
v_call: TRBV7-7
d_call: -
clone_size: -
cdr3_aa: CASSYGPSTDTQYF
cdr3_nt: TGTGCCAGCAGCTACGGACCGAGCACAGATACGCAGTATTTT

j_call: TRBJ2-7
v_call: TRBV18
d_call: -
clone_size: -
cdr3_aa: CASSPRGQVSATGEQYF
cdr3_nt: TGTGCCAGCTCACCGAGGGGTCAGGTATCGGCAACAGGGGAGCAGTACTTC

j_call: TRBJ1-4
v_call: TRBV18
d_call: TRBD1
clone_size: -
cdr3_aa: CASSLGQVATNEKLFF
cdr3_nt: TGTGCCAGCTCACTAGGACAGGTCGCAACTAATGAAAAACTGTTTTTT

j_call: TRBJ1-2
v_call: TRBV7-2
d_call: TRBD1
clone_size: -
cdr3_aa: CASSLGGQGYGYTF
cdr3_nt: TGTGCCAGCAGCTTAGGGGGACAGGGCTATGGCTACACCTTC

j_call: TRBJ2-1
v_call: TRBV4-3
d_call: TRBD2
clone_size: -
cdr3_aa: CASSQLYTSGIGEQFF
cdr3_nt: TGCGCCAGCAGCCAGTTATATACTAGCGGGATTGGTGAGCAGTTCTTC

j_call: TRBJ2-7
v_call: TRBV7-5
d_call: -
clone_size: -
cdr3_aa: CVRSLHQVGARSYEQYF
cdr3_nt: TGTGTCAGAAGCCTCCACCAAGTCGGGGCGCGATCCTACGAGCAGTACTTC

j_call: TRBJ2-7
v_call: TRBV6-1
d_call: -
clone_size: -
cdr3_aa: CAGGQALYYEQYF
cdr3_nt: TGTGCCGGGGGTCAGGCTCTCTACTACGAGCAGTACTTC

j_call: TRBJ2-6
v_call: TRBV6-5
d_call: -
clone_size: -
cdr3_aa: CASSSPSLGANVLTF
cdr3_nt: TGTGCCAGCAGTTCCCCATCCCTTGGGGCCAACGTCCTGACTTTC

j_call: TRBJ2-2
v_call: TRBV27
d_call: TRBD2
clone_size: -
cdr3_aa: CASRPLGGGNTGELFF
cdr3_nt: TGTGCCAGCAGACCCCTGGGGGGGGGAAACACCGGGGAGCTGTTTTTT

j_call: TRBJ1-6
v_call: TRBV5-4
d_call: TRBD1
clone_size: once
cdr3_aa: CASSEQGMRSPLHF
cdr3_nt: TGTGCCAGCAGCGAACAGGGGATGCGCTCACCCCTCCACTTT

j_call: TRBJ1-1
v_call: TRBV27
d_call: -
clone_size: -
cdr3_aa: CASSFGGRGRTRTEAFF
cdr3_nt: TGTGCCAGCAGTTTCGGCGGCCGGGGGCGCACTAGAACTGAAGCTTTCTTT

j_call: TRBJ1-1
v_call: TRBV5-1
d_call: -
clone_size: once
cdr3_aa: CASSSTMNTEAFF
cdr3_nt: TGCGCCAGCAGCTCGACGATGAACACTGAAGCTTTCTTT

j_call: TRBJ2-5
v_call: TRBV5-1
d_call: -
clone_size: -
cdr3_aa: CASSSLGAVQETQYF
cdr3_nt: TGCGCCAGCAGCTCCCTCGGGGCAGTCCAAGAGACCCAGTACTTC

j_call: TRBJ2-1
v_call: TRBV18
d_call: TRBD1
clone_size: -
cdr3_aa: CASSTGTAINNEQFF
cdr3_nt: TGTGCCAGCTCTACCGGGACAGCGATAAACAATGAGCAGTTCTTC

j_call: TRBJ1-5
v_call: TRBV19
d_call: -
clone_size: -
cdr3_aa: CASATGGPRINQPQHF
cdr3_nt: TGTGCCAGTGCCACGGGGGGTCCTAGGATCAATCAGCCCCAGCATTTT

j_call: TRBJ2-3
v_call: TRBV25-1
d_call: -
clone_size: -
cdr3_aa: CASSELWGSSTDTQYF
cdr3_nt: TGTGCCAGCAGTGAATTGTGGGGATCTAGCACAGATACGCAGTATTTT

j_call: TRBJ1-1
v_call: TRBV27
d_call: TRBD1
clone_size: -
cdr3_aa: CASSFSRDRANTEAFF
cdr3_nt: TGTGCCAGCAGTTTCAGCCGGGACAGGGCGAACACTGAAGCTTTCTTT

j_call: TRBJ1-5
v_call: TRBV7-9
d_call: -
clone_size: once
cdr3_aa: CASSWQGNQPQHF
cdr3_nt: TGTGCCAGCAGCTGGCAGGGGAATCAGCCCCAGCATTTT

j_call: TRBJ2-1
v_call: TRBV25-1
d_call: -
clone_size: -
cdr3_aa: CASSESPGVRGWVEQFF
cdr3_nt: TGTGCCAGCAGTGAATCTCCGGGTGTAAGGGGTTGGGTTGAGCAGTTCTTC

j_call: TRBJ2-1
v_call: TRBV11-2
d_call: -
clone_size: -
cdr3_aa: CASSPSWGGRNGQFF
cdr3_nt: TGTGCCAGCAGCCCTAGCTGGGGGGGCCGGAATGGGCAGTTCTTC

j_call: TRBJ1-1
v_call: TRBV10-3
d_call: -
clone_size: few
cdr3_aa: CAISETAEAFF
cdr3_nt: TGTGCCATCAGTGAAACAGCTGAAGCTTTCTTT

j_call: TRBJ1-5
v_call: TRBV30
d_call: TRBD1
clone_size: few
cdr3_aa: CAWRGQSNQPQHF
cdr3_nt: TGTGCCTGGAGGGGACAGAGCAATCAGCCCCAGCATTTT

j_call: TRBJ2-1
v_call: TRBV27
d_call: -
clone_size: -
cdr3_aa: CASSPGGRPYNEQFF
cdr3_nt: TGTGCCAGCAGTCCAGGAGGGAGACCCTACAATGAGCAGTTCTTC

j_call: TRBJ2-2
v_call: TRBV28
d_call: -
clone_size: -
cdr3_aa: CASCNHAIGELFF
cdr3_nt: TGTGCCAGCTGTAATCACGCCATCGGGGAGCTGTTTTTT

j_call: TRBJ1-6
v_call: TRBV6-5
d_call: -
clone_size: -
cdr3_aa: CASSYLQNSPLHF
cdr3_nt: TGTGCCAGCAGTTACCTCCAAAATTCACCCCTCCACTTT

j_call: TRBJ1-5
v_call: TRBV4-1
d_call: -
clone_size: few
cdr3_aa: CASSQAVSYQPQHF
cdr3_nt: TGCGCCAGCAGCCAAGCGGTTAGTTATCAGCCCCAGCATTTT

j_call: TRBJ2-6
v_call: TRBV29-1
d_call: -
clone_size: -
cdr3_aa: CSVRVSGANVLTF
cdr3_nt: TGCAGCGTGAGGGTATCAGGGGCCAACGTCCTGACTTTC

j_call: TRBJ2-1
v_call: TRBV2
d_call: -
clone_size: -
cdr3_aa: CASSLQAVGYNEQFF
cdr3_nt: TGTGCCAGCAGCCTCCAAGCGGTGGGCTACAATGAGCAGTTCTTC

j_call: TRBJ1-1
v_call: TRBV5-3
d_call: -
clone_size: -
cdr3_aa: CARSLVGSRVNTEAFF
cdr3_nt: TGTGCCAGAAGCTTGGTAGGAAGTAGGGTGAACACTGAAGCTTTCTTT

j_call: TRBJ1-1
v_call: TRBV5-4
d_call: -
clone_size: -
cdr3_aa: CASSLGVKGDTEAFF
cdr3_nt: TGTGCCAGCAGCTTGGGGGTGAAGGGGGACACTGAAGCTTTCTTT

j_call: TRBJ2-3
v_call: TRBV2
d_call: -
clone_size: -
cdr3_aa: CASRLGTSTDTQYF
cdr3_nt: TGTGCCAGTCGACTGGGAACTAGCACAGATACGCAGTATTTT

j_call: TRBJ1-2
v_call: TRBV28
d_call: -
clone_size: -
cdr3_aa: CASSLSGGGYGYTF
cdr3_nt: TGTGCCAGCAGTTTATCCGGGGGAGGATATGGCTACACCTTC

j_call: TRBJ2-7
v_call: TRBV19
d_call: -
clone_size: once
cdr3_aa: CASSSTRGYEQYF
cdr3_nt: TGTGCCAGTAGTTCGACTCGGGGCTACGAGCAGTACTTC

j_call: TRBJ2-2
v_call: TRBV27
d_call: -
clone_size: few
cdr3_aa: CASSSLVTGSNGELFF
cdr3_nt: TGTGCCAGCAGTTCCTTGGTAACGGGGTCCAACGGGGAGCTGTTTTTT

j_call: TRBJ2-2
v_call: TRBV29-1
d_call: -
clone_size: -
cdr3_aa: CSVASPGELFF
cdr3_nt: TGCAGCGTTGCTAGCCCCGGGGAGCTGTTTTTT

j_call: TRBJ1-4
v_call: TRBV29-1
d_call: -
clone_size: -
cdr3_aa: CSVEDPGVTNEKLFF
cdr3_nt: TGCAGCGTTGAAGATCCAGGGGTAACTAATGAAAAACTGTTTTTT

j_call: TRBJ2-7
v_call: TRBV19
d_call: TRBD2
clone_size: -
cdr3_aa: CASSIGTSGVSSYEQYF
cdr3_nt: TGTGCCAGTAGTATTGGGACTAGCGGGGTGAGCTCCTACGAGCAGTACTTC

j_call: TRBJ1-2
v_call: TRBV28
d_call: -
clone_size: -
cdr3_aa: CASSLYGRGPSNYGYTF
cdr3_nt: TGTGCCAGCAGTTTATATGGCAGGGGACCGTCTAACTATGGCTACACCTTC